Presented here are 22 T cell receptor beta chains from one specimen sequenced in a study of OX40 agonist ivuxolimab in advanced cancers. This table comes from immunoSEQ multiplex PCR, and its TCRdb copy is limited to in-frame clones, with some not included. In the table there are approximately 92,000 clones, approximately 80% of which are singletons. The specimen was CD4+ or CD8+ T cells sorted from blood, collected in a trial of the OX40 agonist ivuxolimab. These receptors originate from an adult with an advanced solid tumor such as melanoma, head and neck, liver or kidney cancer.

The rearrangement links TRBV19 to TRBJ1-6, with D possibly matching TRBD1 (5 bases). The germline CDR1 and CDR2 sequences are LNHDA and SQIVND (reference sequence). CDR3 length equals 15 residues. V lost 1 base to trimming and J lost 7 bases, with 11 bases between them. The CDR3 coding sequence is TGTGCCAGTAGTATAGGGGGGGTTCTGAATTCACCCCTCCACTTT. It translates to CASSIGGVLNSPLHF.

The rearrangement uses TRBV6-6 and TRBJ2-1, with D unresolved. The CDR3 runs 15 residues. With 2 bases removed from V and 6 bases from J, the gap between germline ends came to 14 bases. Germline CDR1 and CDR2: MNHNY and SVGAGI (reference sequence). For the CDR3, the DNA is TGTGCCAGCAGTTACCTTGGGAAGGGCTCCAATGAGCAGTTCTTC. Its translation is CASSYLGKGSNEQFF.

The chain carries TRBV7-9 and TRBJ1-1, with D hard to call. Germline lookup yields CDR1 SEHNR and CDR2 FQNEAQ (reference sequence). Trimming pared 7 bases from V and 7 bases from J, leaving 19 bases between. The CDR3 extends over 14 amino acids. The CDR3 DNA reads as TGTGCCAGCAACGAAGGTGGGGTCACGAGTGAAGCTTTCTTT. It translates to CASNEGGVTSEAFF.

The chain couples TRBV2 to TRBJ2-7; D is ambiguous. This CDR3 has 15 residues. In germline, CDR1 is SNHLY, CDR2 FYNNEI. Trimming removed 0 bases from V and 5 bases from J, with 14 bases in between. For the CDR3, the DNA is TGTGCCAGCAGTGAAGCGGGCTCGAAGGGCCACGAGCAGTACTTC. This gives the protein CASSEAGSKGHEQYF. Supplemented by reference TRBV2 and TRBJ2-7, the full variable domain reads EPEVTQTPSHQVTQMGQEVILRCVPISNHLYFYWYRQILGQKVEFLVSFYNNEISEKSEIFDDQFSVERPDGSNFTLKIRSTKLEDSAMYFCASSEAGSKGHEQYFGPGTRLTVT.

The chain is built from TRBV9 and TRBJ1-1; a possible D gene is TRBD1 (5 bases). Trimming cost V 4 bases and J 1 base, with 8 bases left between them. Germline V gene sequence: CDR1 SGDLS, CDR2 YYNGEE. This CDR3 is 13 amino acids long. The CDR3 DNA sequence: TGTGCCAGCAGCTTCGGACAGAACACTGAAGCTTTCTTT. Amino acids: CASSFGQNTEAFF.

Remarks on this clone: Distinct nucleotide sequences in the sample also encode this CDR3. The V call is TRBV12-5, the J call TRBJ2-7; TRBD1 might be the D (6 bases). Trimming took off 0 bases at V and 2 bases at J, with 17 bases between the two ends. The CDR3 is 17 residues long. Germline-derived CDR1 and CDR2 are LGHNT and FRNRAP. The chain's CDR3 is CASGLVGDRPLAYEQYF. CDR3 DNA sequence: TGTGCTAGTGGTTTGGTAGGCGACAGGCCCTTAGCCTACGAGCAGTACTTC.

The rearrangement joins TRBV15 to TRBJ2-3; 8 nucleotides line up with TRBD2. The CDR3 length is 15 residues. Germline V CDR1 and CDR2: LNHNV, YYDKDF (reference sequence). V was pared by 2 bases and J by 6 bases, with 7 bases of the junction left unmatched. CDR3 nucleotide sequence: TGTGCCACCAGCAGATCAGCGGGGGAGGTGGATACGCAGTATTTT. Translation gives CATSRSAGEVDTQYF.

The rearrangement joins TRBV9 to TRBJ2-1; TRBD2 agrees at 7 bases. The germline gives CDR1 SGDLS, CDR2 YYNGEE. CDR3 length: 16 amino acids. The J segment lost 6 bases and the V segment lost 4 bases, leaving 13 bases of the junction unmatched. The CDR3 coding sequence is TGTGCCAGCAGCCTAGGGAGGGGAGGGAATTTCAATGAGCAGTTCTTC. Translating it yields CASSLGRGGNFNEQFF.

CDR3 region: CSVRQGSTEAFF. CDR3 DNA sequence: TGCAGCGTGAGACAGGGGAGCACTGAAGCTTTCTTT. The genes are TRBV29-1 and TRBJ1-1; 8 nucleotides align to TRBD1. From germline, CDR1 is SQVTM and CDR2 ANQGSEA. The CDR3 runs 12 residues. The junction had 4 bases not matched to a gene; V was cut back by 6 bases and J by 4 bases.

In its sample, this clone was seen once. The gene calls are TRBV2 and TRBJ1-5, with D possibly being TRBD1 (6 bases). Germline-derived CDR1 and CDR2 are SNHLY and FYNNEI. This CDR3 is 15 amino acids long. Trimming took off 4 bases at V and 3 bases at J, with 13 bases between the two ends. The CDR3 DNA follows: TGTGCCAGCAGTGCGGAACAGGGAATCAATCAGCCCCAGCATTTT. Its translation is CASSAEQGINQPQHF. The entire variable domain, with the rest obtained from reference TRBV2 and TRBJ1-5, is as follows: EPEVTQTPSHQVTQMGQEVILRCVPISNHLYFYWYRQILGQKVEFLVSFYNNEISEKSEIFDDQFSVERPDGSNFTLKIRSTKLEDSAMYFCASSAEQGINQPQHFGDGTRLSIL.

The V call is TRBV19, the J call TRBJ2-3; D is possibly TRBD1 (5 bases). CDR3 length: 16 residues. The V gene's germline CDR1 is LNHDA and CDR2 SQIVND (reference sequence). V was trimmed by 4 bases and J by 8 bases, leaving 22 bases between them. The CDR3 reads CASSNMAGQGITTQYF. Here the CDR3 DNA reads TGTGCCAGTAGTAATATGGCAGGGCAGGGAATAACTACGCAGTATTTT.

This clone has only one observation. V usage is TRBV11-1 and J usage is TRBJ1-1; no firm D call. V was clipped by 5 bases and J by 3 bases, with 13 bases between them. Germline V gene sequence: CDR1 SGHAT, CDR2 FQDESV (reference sequence). CDR3 size: 14 residues. CDR3 protein: CASSPLLRDTEAFF. Here the CDR3 DNA reads TGTGCCAGCAGCCCCCTCCTTAGGGACACTGAAGCTTTCTTT.

V usage is TRBV5-1 and J usage is TRBJ1-5; D uncertain. This CDR3 is built from 14 residues. From germline, CDR1 is SGHRS and CDR2 YFSETQ. V was trimmed by 2 bases and J by 4 bases, leaving 10 bases between them. CDR3: CASSFFPGNQPQHF. CDR3 nucleotides: TGCGCCAGCAGCTTTTTCCCGGGGAATCAGCCCCAGCATTTT.

The V gene is TRBV4-3, the J gene TRBJ1-4; no clear D gene. Trimming left V 0 bases short and J 8 bases short, with 16 bases between. The CDR3 runs to 16 residues. Germline loops: CDR1 LGHNA, CDR2 YSLEER. The CDR3 DNA is TGCGCCAGCAGCCAAGATGTGGCCGGGGTGGGAGAAAAACTGTTTTTT. The encoded protein is CASSQDVAGVGEKLFF.

The chain links TRBV9 to TRBJ2-1; 13 positions match TRBD2. The V segment lost 4 bases and the J segment 0 bases; nucleotides outside the gene matches: 7. The germline V gene has CDR1 SGDLS and CDR2 YYNGEE. The CDR3 is 18 amino acids. CDR3 DNA sequence: TGTGCCAGCAGCCCGGGACTAGCGGGACCCCTCTCCTACAATGAGCAGTTCTTC. Its protein product is CASSPGLAGPLSYNEQFF.

The J gene is TRBJ2-6, the V gene TRBV7-2, with 8 bases that match TRBD1. Trimming removed 5 bases from V and 2 bases from J; junction bases left unmatched: 5. Looked up from germline, CDR1 is SGHTA and CDR2 is FQGNSA. This CDR3 has 16 residues. The CDR3 here is CASSVTGVPGANVLTF. The CDR3 nucleotides are TGTGCCAGCAGCGTGACAGGGGTCCCTGGGGCCAACGTCCTGACTTTC.

J is TRBJ1-1 and V is TRBV5-4; D remains ambiguous. Germline values: CDR1 SGHNT, CDR2 YYREEE (reference sequence). V lost 0 bases and J 2 bases, leaving 8 bases between the germline ends. CDR3 length: 14 residues. The CDR3 spells CASSLGPHNTEAFF. The DNA of the CDR3 is TGTGCCAGCAGCTTGGGCCCCCACAACACTGAAGCTTTCTTT.

The chain uses TRBV6-1 and TRBJ1-2, with D possibly being TRBD1 (6 bases). The V gene lost 6 bases and the J gene lost 4 bases, with 18 bases spanning the gap. The length of the CDR3 is 15 residues. CDR1 is MNHNS and CDR2 is SASEGT in the germline V gene. CDR3 coding DNA: TGTGCCAGCAGCCCACCTACAGGGTTCGGCTATGGCTACACCTTC. Its protein is CASSPPTGFGYGYTF.

J is TRBJ1-5 and V is TRBV11-2; D not resolved. Germline loops: CDR1 SGHAT, CDR2 FQNNGV. The CDR3 extends over 15 amino acids. Trimming stripped 3 bases from V and 1 base from J, with 10 bases between. The DNA for the CDR3 is TGTGCCAGCAGCTTGGTCTGGGCAAGCAATCAGCCCCAGCATTTT. This translates into CASSLVWASNQPQHF.

This clone showed up just once. The rearrangement joins TRBV6-5 to TRBJ2-2; the D is unclear. The CDR3 totals 12 residues. Trimming stripped 5 bases from V and 5 bases from J, with 6 bases between. Germline-derived CDR1 and CDR2 are MNHEY and SVGAGI. The CDR3 here is CASSPRTGELFF. CDR3 sequence (DNA): TGTGCCAGCAGTCCCAGAACCGGGGAGCTGTTTTTT.

The chain combines TRBV7-8 with TRBJ2-5; D unresolved. Near its end, the DNA agrees better with TRBJ2-7, so the J call may be wrong. This CDR3 spans 13 amino acids. Germline V gives CDR1 SGHVS, CDR2 FQNEAQ. CDR3 amino acids: CASSRSRTHEQYF. The CDR3 DNA follows: TGTGCCAGCAGCCGATCTAGGACGCACGAGCAGTACTTC.

This sequence joins TRBV5-6 and TRBJ1-1; D possibly corresponds to TRBD1 (5 bases). From germline, CDR1 is SGHDT and CDR2 YYEEEE. V lost 1 base to trimming and J lost 2 bases, with 12 bases between them. The CDR3 spans 15 residues. The CDR3 DNA follows: TGTGCCAGCAGCTTGAGGGACTCCGGTAACACTGAAGCTTTCTTT. Amino acid sequence: CASSLRDSGNTEAFF.